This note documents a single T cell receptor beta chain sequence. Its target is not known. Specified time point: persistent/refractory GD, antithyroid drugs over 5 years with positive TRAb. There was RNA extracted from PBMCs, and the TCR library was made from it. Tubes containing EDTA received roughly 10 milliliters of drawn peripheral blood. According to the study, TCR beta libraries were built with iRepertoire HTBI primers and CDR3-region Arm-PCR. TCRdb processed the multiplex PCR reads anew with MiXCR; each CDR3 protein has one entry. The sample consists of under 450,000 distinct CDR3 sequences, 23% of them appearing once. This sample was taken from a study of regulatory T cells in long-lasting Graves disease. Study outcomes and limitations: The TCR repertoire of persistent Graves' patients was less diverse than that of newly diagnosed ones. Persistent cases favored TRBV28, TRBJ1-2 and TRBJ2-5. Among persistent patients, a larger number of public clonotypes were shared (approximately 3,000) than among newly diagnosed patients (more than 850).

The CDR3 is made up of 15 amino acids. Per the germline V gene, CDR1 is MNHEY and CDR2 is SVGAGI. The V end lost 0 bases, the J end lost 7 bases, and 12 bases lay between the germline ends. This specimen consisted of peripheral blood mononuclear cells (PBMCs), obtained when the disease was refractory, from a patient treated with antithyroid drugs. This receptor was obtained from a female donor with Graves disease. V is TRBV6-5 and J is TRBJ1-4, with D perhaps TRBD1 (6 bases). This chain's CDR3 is CASSYSWGRREKLFF. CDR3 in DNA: TGTGCCAGCAGTTACTCTTGGGGGCGCCGTGAAAAACTGTTTTTT.